This record concerns one TCR beta chain sequence. The data are from a study of PD-1 and CTLA-4 blockade in melanoma. TCRdb's copy holds only in-frame clones and misses some; the assay was immunoSEQ multiplex PCR. The sample carries more than 15,000 clones, about 70% recorded once. Germline loops: CDR1 MNHEY, CDR2 SVGAGI. The CDR3 is made up of 14 amino acids. V lost 5 bases and J lost 2; bases outside the gene matches: 3. The specimen comprised CD8+ T cells from peripheral blood, sampled from a patient given anti-PD-1 treatment. The rearrangement links TRBV6-5 to TRBJ2-7; 10 positions agree with TRBD1. The source is a human donor with melanoma. Here the CDR3 reads CASSMGQGTYEQYF. The DNA for the CDR3 is TGTGCCAGCAGTATGGGACAGGGGACCTACGAGCAGTACTTC.